These 2 T cell receptor beta chains were all obtained from the same sample, sequenced in a study of technical replicates of blood from a handful of donors. Measured with immunoSEQ multiplex PCR; TCRdb has only the in-frame clones, and not every one. The repertoire holds about 80,000 clones, with 97% as singletons. Sequencing was done on a sample of T cells isolated from PBMCs. Receptors were obtained from a human donor in good health.

This rearrangement joins TRBV14 to TRBJ2-3; 11 nucleotides match TRBD2. V was clipped by 1 base and J by 4 bases; unmatched bases: 10. Germline CDR1 reads SGHDN; CDR2 reads FVKESK. The CDR3 covers 18 residues. CDR3 residues: CASSQGLLSGRVSDTQYF. CDR3 nucleotides: TGTGCCAGCAGCCAAGGCCTCCTTAGCGGGAGGGTATCAGATACGCAGTATTTT. Complete variable domain (other parts from reference TRBV14 and TRBJ2-3): EAGVTQFPSHSVIEKGQTVTLRCDPISGHDNLYWYRRVMGKEIKFLLHFVKESKQDESGMPNNRFLAERTGGTYSTLKVQPAELEDSGVYFCASSQGLLSGRVSDTQYFGPGTRLTVL.

The chain joins TRBV18 to TRBJ2-5, with TRBD2 as a possible D gene (7 bases). The V gene lost 6 bases and the J gene lost 4 bases, with 15 bases spanning the gap. The CDR3 extends over 14 amino acids. Germline loops: CDR1 KGHSH, CDR2 LQKENI. CDR3: CASSNGGRIETQYF. For the CDR3, the DNA is TGTGCCAGCTCTAACGGGGGGCGTATAGAGACCCAGTACTTC.